The 20 T cell receptor beta chains below were found in one sample sequenced in a study of blood T cell repertoires in COVID-19. The repertoire was sequenced with immunoSEQ multiplex PCR; TCRdb's copy has only in-frame clones and lacks some. The sample holds 130,000 to 150,000 clones, 65% to 85% seen once. Sequencing was carried out using peripheral blood. These receptors originate from a woman aged 55 to 70 with acute or convalescent COVID-19.

This clone occurred once. This rearrangement joins TRBV28 to TRBJ1-5; 12 nucleotides agree with TRBD1. Germline values: CDR1 MDHEN, CDR2 SYDVKM. V shed 10 bases, J shed 5 bases, and the junction held 9 bases outside the gene matches. The CDR3 runs 15 residues. For the CDR3, the DNA is TGTGCCACAGCCGGGACAGGGGGCGCCCATCAGCCCCAGCATTTT. Translated, it gives CATAGTGGAHQPQHF.

The rearrangement links TRBV28 to TRBJ1-6, with D perhaps TRBD1 (6 bases). The CDR3 loop spans 17 amino acids. The V gene's germline CDR1 is MDHEN and CDR2 SYDVKM. V gave up 3 bases and J gave up 0 bases, with 12 bases separating them. CDR3 loop: CASSFSQGSSYNSPLHF. DNA of the CDR3: TGTGCCAGCAGTTTCTCCCAGGGGAGCTCCTATAATTCACCCCTCCACTTT.

This clone was found a few times. The chain joins TRBV5-1 to TRBJ1-1; no firm D call. The CDR3 is 14 residues long. The germline V gene has CDR1 SGHRS and CDR2 YFSETQ. V shed 2 bases and J shed 0 bases, with 8 bases lying between them. CDR3 DNA: TGCGCCAGCAGCTTTGCCGGGATGAACACTGAAGCTTTCTTT. Protein product: CASSFAGMNTEAFF.

The V gene is TRBV4-1, the J gene TRBJ2-2; D perhaps matches TRBD2 (6 bases). The length of the CDR3 is 13 residues. V was cut by 6 bases and J by 6 bases, with 11 bases left in between. Germline CDR1 reads MGHRA; CDR2 reads YSYEKL. CDR3 in amino acids: CASRLRDSGELFF. DNA of the CDR3: TGCGCCAGCAGACTCAGGGACTCCGGGGAGCTGTTTTTT.

This chain joins TRBV27 and TRBJ2-7; TRBD1 matches at 9 bases. V lost 3 bases and J lost 6; bases outside the gene matches: 6. CDR1 and CDR2 from the germline V gene are MNHEY and SMNVEV (reference sequence). The CDR3 is 14 amino acids. CDR3 in amino acids: CASSFPGQGAEQYF. In DNA form, the CDR3 reads TGTGCCAGCAGTTTTCCGGGACAGGGCGCCGAGCAGTACTTC.

The chain is built from TRBV15 and TRBJ2-3; weak D call: TRBD1 (6 bases). Trimming removed 9 bases at V and 7 bases at J, with 20 bases between. The germline V gene encodes CDR1 LNHNV and CDR2 YYDKDF (reference sequence). This CDR3 is built from 14 residues. The CDR3 is CATKKQGSSNTQYF. DNA for the CDR3: TGTGCCACAAAGAAACAGGGATCTTCTAATACGCAGTATTTT.

This clone appeared a single time. V and J are TRBV11-3 and TRBJ2-1; perhaps TRBD2 as D (6 bases). Germline CDR1 and CDR2: SGHNT and YENEEA. This CDR3 region has 15 residues. V was pared by 5 bases and J by 1 base, with 12 bases between. CDR3 DNA sequence: TGTGCCAGCAGCCATAGCGGCCCGTCCTACAATGAGCAGTTCTTC. Protein: CASSHSGPSYNEQFF.

The chain has TRBV27 and TRBJ1-5; D is unclear. The germline CDR1 and CDR2 sequences are MNHEY and SMNVEV (reference sequence). Between the trimmed V and J ends, which lost 6 bases and 5 bases, there was a span of 14 bases. This CDR3 is built from 14 residues. The CDR3 is CASSPSGRYQPQHF. In nucleotides, the CDR3 is TGTGCCAGCAGCCCCTCAGGAAGGTATCAGCCCCAGCATTTT.

The chain links TRBV5-1 to TRBJ2-3; 13 nucleotides line up with TRBD2. The germline gives CDR1 SGHRS, CDR2 YFSETQ. The CDR3 contains 15 residues. The V gene end was trimmed by 8 bases and the J gene end by 9 bases; junction bases not matched to a gene: 12. The CDR3 sequence is CASTFGLAGVDTQYF. The CDR3 nucleotides read TGCGCCAGTACGTTTGGACTAGCGGGAGTAGACACGCAGTATTTT.

This chain connects TRBV2 to TRBJ2-3; D is perhaps TRBD2 (6 bases). This CDR3 is built from 16 residues. Germline CDR1 is SNHLY and CDR2 is FYNNEI. V lost 6 bases, J lost 1 base, and 17 bases lay in between. The CDR3 DNA sequence: TGTGCCAGCAGACAGACTAGGGGTTTGGGCACAGATACGCAGTATTTT. It codes for CASRQTRGLGTDTQYF.

The chain uses TRBV5-1 and TRBJ1-4; 9 bases line up with TRBD1. The junction had 3 bases not matched to a gene; V was cut back by 6 bases and J by 3 bases. CDR3 size: 14 residues. Looked up from germline, CDR1 is SGHRS and CDR2 is YFSETQ. The CDR3 sequence: CASKRTGANEKLFF. The CDR3 nucleotides are TGCGCCAGCAAACGGACAGGGGCTAATGAAAAACTGTTTTTT.

This chain connects TRBV6-5 to TRBJ1-4, with D perhaps matching TRBD1 (5 bases). V lost 8 bases and J 8 bases, leaving 18 bases between the germline ends. Germline loops: CDR1 MNHEY, CDR2 SVGAGI. This CDR3 contains 14 residues. For the CDR3, the DNA is TGTGCCAGCTCCCACGGGGGTCGGAGGGAAAAACTGTTTTTT. Translated, it gives CASSHGGRREKLFF.

This chain joins TRBV28 and TRBJ2-7; 7 nucleotides line up with TRBD2. J lost 3 bases, V lost 5 bases, and 10 bases had no gene match. This CDR3 is built from 15 residues. Germline loops: CDR1 MDHEN, CDR2 SYDVKM. CDR3 DNA sequence: TGTGCCAGCAGTCTCCCCGGGGGAGGGTACTACGAGCAGTACTTC. As protein: CASSLPGGGYYEQYF. The variable domain in full, completed from reference TRBV28 and TRBJ2-7, reads DVKVTQSSRYLVKRTGEKVFLECVQDMDHENMFWYRQDPGLGLRLIYFSYDVKMKEKGDIPEGYSVSREKKERFSLILESASTNQTSMYLCASSLPGGGYYEQYFGPGTRLTVT.

This clone was seen only a few times. At one end, the junction sequence differs from germline, possibly due to a read error. This chain joins TRBV7-7 and TRBJ2-3; D perhaps matches TRBD2 (6 bases). From germline, CDR1 is SSHAT and CDR2 FNYEAQ (reference sequence). The CDR3 totals 15 residues. In DNA, the CDR3 is TGTGCTAGCAGCTTAACTGGGGGGTTGGGAGATACGCAGTATTTT. Translated, it gives CASSLTGGLGDTQYF.

The rearrangement joins TRBV7-8 to TRBJ1-6; 7 nucleotides agree with TRBD1. The CDR3 contains 14 residues. Trimming at V came to 8 bases and at J to 5 bases, leaving 6 bases not matched to a gene. Germline CDR1 is SGHVS and CDR2 is FQNEAQ. CDR3 sequence reads: CASGQVGDNSPLHF. In nucleotides, the CDR3 is TGTGCCAGCGGACAGGTGGGAGATAATTCACCCCTCCACTTT.

This chain connects TRBV28 to TRBJ1-5; D uncertain. Deletions cut 5 bases from V and 6 bases from J, with 8 bases between. CDR3 length: 12 residues. Germline V gives CDR1 MDHEN, CDR2 SYDVKM. The CDR3 bases are TGTGCCAGCAGTACCCCGGGTCAGCCCCAGCATTTT. Protein product: CASSTPGQPQHF.

The chain joins TRBV6-1 to TRBJ1-1; no reliable D call. Trimming removed 8 bases at V and 2 bases at J, with 18 bases between. CDR1 MNHNS and CDR2 SASEGT come from the germline V gene. The CDR3 is 15 residues long. The CDR3 DNA reads as TGTGCCAGCTCCTCAGACCCGGGGAGAAACACTGAAGCTTTCTTT. Its protein is CASSSDPGRNTEAFF.

The genes are TRBV16 and TRBJ2-5; unclear D gene. Trimming removed 0 bases at V and 2 bases at J, with 7 bases between. Germline V gives CDR1 KGHSY, CDR2 FQNENV. CDR3 size: 14 residues. CDR3 nucleotides: TGTGCCAGCAGCCAATCGATACGGCAAGAGACCCAGTACTTC. This encodes CASSQSIRQETQYF.

The chain carries TRBV2 and TRBJ2-1; 12 positions match TRBD2. The V gene end was trimmed by 9 bases and the J gene end by 4 bases; junction bases not matched to a gene: 10. The CDR3 loop spans 16 amino acids. In germline, CDR1 is SNHLY, CDR2 FYNNEI. DNA of the CDR3: TGTGCCAGGACATACCCAGGACTAGCGGGGTACAATGAGCAGTTCTTC. Amino acids: CARTYPGLAGYNEQFF.

V is TRBV4-1 and J is TRBJ1-1; 9 nucleotides match TRBD1. J was trimmed by 11 bases and V by 4 bases; bases with no gene match: 11. In germline, CDR1 is MGHRA, CDR2 YSYEKL. This CDR3 spans 14 amino acids. CDR3 sequence: CASSLYVGTGSAFF. CDR3 bases: TGCGCCAGCAGCCTTTATGTGGGGACAGGGTCGGCTTTCTTT.